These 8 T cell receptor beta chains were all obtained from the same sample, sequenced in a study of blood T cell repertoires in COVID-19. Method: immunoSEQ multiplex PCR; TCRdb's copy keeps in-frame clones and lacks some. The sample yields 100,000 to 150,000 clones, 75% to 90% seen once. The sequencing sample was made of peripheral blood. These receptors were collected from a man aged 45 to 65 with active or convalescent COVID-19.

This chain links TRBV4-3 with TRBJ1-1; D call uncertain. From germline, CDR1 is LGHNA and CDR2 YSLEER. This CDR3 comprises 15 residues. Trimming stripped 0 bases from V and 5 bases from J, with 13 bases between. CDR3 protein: CASSQDFAGKTEAFF. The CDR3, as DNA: TGCGCCAGCAGCCAAGATTTCGCGGGAAAAACTGAAGCTTTCTTT.

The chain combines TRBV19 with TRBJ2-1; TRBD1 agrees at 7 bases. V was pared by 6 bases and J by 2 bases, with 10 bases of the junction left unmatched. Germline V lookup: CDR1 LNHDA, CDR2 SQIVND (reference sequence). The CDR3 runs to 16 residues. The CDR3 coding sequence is TGTGCCAGTAGCCCCGAAACAGGGGCCCCCTACAATGAGCAGTTCTTC. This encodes CASSPETGAPYNEQFF. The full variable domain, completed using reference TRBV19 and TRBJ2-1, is DGGITQSPKYLFRKEGQNVTLSCEQNLNHDAMYWYRQDPGQGLRLIYYSQIVNDFQKGDIAEGYSVSREKKESFPLTVTSAQKNPTAFYLCASSPETGAPYNEQFFGPGTRLTVL.

CDR3 sequence (DNA): TGTGCCAGCAGCTTGGGGGGCGCAATGAACACTGAAGCTTTCTTT. This sequence encodes CASSLGGAMNTEAFF. This chain connects TRBV5-4 to TRBJ1-1; the D gene is possibly TRBD1 (5 bases). Per the germline V gene, CDR1 is SGHNT and CDR2 is YYREEE (reference sequence). CDR3 length: 15 amino acids. The V and J ends lost 0 bases and 0 bases respectively, with 9 bases between them.

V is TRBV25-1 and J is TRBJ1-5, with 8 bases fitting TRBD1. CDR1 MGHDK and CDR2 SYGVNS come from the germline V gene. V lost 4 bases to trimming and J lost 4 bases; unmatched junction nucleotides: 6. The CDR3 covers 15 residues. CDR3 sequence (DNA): TGTGCCAGCAGTGGGACAGGGATGTTGAATCAGCCCCAGCATTTT. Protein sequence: CASSGTGMLNQPQHF.

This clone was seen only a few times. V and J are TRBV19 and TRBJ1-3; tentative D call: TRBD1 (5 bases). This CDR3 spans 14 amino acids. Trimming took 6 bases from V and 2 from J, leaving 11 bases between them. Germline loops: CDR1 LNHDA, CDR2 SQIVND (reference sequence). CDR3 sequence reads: CASSPARAGNTIYF. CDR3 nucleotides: TGTGCCAGTAGCCCAGCCAGGGCTGGAAACACCATATATTTT. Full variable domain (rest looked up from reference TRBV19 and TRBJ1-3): DGGITQSPKYLFRKEGQNVTLSCEQNLNHDAMYWYRQDPGQGLRLIYYSQIVNDFQKGDIAEGYSVSREKKESFPLTVTSAQKNPTAFYLCASSPARAGNTIYFGEGSWLTVV.

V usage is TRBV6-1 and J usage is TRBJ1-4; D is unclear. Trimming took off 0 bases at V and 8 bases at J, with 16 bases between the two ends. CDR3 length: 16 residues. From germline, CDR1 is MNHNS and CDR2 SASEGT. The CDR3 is CASSEARDQRREKLFF. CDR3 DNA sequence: TGTGCCAGCAGTGAAGCGCGCGACCAGAGGAGAGAAAAACTGTTTTTT.

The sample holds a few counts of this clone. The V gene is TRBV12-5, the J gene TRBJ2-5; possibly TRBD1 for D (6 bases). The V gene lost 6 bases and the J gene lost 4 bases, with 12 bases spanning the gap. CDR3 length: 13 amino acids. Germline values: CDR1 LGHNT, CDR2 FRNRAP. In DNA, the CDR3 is TGTGCTAGTGGCCAGGGGAAGCTAGAGACCCAGTACTTC. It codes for CASGQGKLETQYF. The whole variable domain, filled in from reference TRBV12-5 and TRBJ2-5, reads DARVTQTPRHKVTEMGQEVTMRCQPILGHNTVFWYRQTMMQGLELLAYFRNRAPLDDSGMPKDRFSAEMPDATLATLKIQPSEPRDSAVYFCASGQGKLETQYFGPGTRLLVL.

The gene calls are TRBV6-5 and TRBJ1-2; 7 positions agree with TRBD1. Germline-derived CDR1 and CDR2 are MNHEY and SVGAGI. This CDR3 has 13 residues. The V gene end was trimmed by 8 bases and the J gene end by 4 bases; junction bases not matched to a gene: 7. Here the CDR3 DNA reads TGTGCCAGCCGACAGGGTATGGCCTATGGCTACACCTTC. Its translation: CASRQGMAYGYTF.